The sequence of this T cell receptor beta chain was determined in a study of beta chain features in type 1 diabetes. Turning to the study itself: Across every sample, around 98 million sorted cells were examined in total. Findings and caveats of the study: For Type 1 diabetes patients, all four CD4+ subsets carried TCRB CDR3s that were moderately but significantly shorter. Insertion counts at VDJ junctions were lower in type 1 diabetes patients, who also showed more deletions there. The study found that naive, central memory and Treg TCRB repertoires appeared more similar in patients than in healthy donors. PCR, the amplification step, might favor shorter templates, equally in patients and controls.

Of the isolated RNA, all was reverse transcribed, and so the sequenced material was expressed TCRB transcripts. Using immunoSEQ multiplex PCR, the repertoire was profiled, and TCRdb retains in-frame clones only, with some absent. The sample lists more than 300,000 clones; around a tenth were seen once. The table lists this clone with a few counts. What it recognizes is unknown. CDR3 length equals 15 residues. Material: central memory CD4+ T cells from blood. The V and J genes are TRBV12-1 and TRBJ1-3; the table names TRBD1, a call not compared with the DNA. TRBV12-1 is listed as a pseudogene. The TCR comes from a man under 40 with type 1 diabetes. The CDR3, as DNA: TGTGCCAGCAGCTTCACAGGGTCGGTTGGAAACACCATATATTTT. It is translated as CASSFTGSVGNTIYF.